This record looks at one T cell receptor beta chain sequence and its context. The ends lost 2 bases at V and 4 bases at J; junction bases unmatched: 11. Germline V gene data show CDR1 as WSHSY and CDR2 as SAAADI. This CDR3 is built from 17 residues. This sample is drawn from a study of T cell changes during pregnancy in multiple sclerosis. Generated by immunoSEQ multiplex PCR, the TCRdb table keeps only in-frame clones and is missing some. Among approximately 50,000 clones listed, around 92% were seen once. The source material was CD4+ T cells from peripheral blood mononuclear cells, sampled in the third trimester of pregnancy. The sequence was collected from a female donor with multiple sclerosis, enrolled in a pregnancy study. V and J are TRBV10-2 and TRBJ2-7; 10 bases line up with TRBD2. The CDR3 protein is CASSEIPSASGSYEQYF. DNA of the CDR3: TGCGCCAGCAGTGAGATTCCCTCGGCTAGCGGGAGTTACGAGCAGTACTTC.